Listed below are T cell receptor beta chains from one sample, sequenced in a study of CD8 T cells in Susac syndrome. TCRdb passed the immunoSEQ multiplex PCR reads through MiXCR, listing each CDR3 protein once. Of tens of thousands of distinct CDR3 sequences listed, about 92% are singletons. Sequenced: CD4+ T cells from PBMCs. These TCRs come from a human donor with Susac syndrome. CDR3s include the opening cysteine and the closing phenylalanine or tryptophan. Fields, in order: V gene, CDR3 length, clone size, J gene, CDR3 protein. Where a row states a size, it is once, few, many or the class of an expanded clone; other rows omit it.

TRBV6-2/TRBV6-3,15,NA,TRBJ1-5,CASSYSGSINQPQHF
TRBV4-3,13,NA,TRBJ1-2,CASSQERSKVYTF
TRBV27,11,NA,TRBJ2-5,CAIGQGETQYF
TRBV7-9,14,NA,TRBJ2-7,CASSLLAGTYEQYF
TRBV20-1,13,once,TRBJ2-3,CTPEGSSTDTQYF
TRBV3-1,14,NA,TRBJ1-6,CASSPRRNNSPLHF
TRBV12-3/TRBV12-4,15,NA,TRBJ2-3,CASTLAVPAGDTQYF
TRBV7-8,14,once,TRBJ2-7,CASSLVPGLVEQYF
TRBV3-1,12,once,TRBJ2-7,CASSQLRDEQYF
TRBV12-3/TRBV12-4,13,NA,TRBJ2-1,CASSLAPGNEQFF
TRBV19,15,NA,TRBJ2-6,CASSPTGTAAFVLTF
TRBV28,15,NA,TRBJ2-2,CASSSGGRNTGELFF
TRBV6-5,14,NA,TRBJ2-7,CASSSSGSGYEQYF
TRBV5-1,15,NA,TRBJ2-3,CASSFEDRGLNTQYF
TRBV5-1,18,NA,TRBJ1-3,CASSLAGNTVYSGNTIYF
TRBV12-3/TRBV12-4,12,NA,TRBJ2-3,CASSLSGGREYF
TRBV12-3/TRBV12-4,19,NA,TRBJ1-5,CASSLFATPGLYSNQPQHF
TRBV20-1,17,NA,TRBJ1-2,CSAILIGQGKGYYGYTF
TRBV6-5,15,NA,TRBJ2-4,CASSYLGISLDIQYF
TRBV21-1,16,NA,TRBJ2-1,CASSRSGGGSYNEQFF
TRBV15,16,once,TRBJ2-2,CATSRPPAGVLGELFF
TRBV7-2,12,NA,TRBJ2-5,CASSLTGQTRYF